These 14 T cell receptor beta chains came from one sample sequenced in a study of cytomegalovirus exposure and HLA in healthy donors. The primer mix had 60 Vbeta and 13 Jbeta primers. Sequencing was performed with immunoSEQ multiplex PCR; in TCRdb, only in-frame clones are kept and a portion is missing. The sample lists 150,000 to 200,000 clones; 60% to 80% were seen once. The sample taken for sequencing was PBMCs. These receptors were obtained from a man under 40 in good health and CMV-seropositive.

The V and J genes are TRBV7-2 and TRBJ1-1; 9 bases line up with TRBD1. The CDR3 totals 14 residues. In germline, CDR1 is SGHTA, CDR2 FQGNSA. V trimming: 1 base; J trimming: 6 bases; junction bases outside the gene matches: 3. The CDR3 is CASSLGGQGAEAFF. The CDR3 DNA is TGTGCCAGCAGCTTAGGGGGACAGGGCGCTGAAGCTTTCTTT.

This clone was counted only a few times. This sequence joins TRBV27 and TRBJ1-2, with a tentative D call TRBD1 (5 bases). This CDR3 contains 15 residues. V shed 5 bases and J shed 7 bases, with 20 bases lying between them. CDR1 MNHEY and CDR2 SMNVEV come from the germline V gene (reference sequence). The DNA of the CDR3 is TGTGCCAGCAGTAACGACAGAATACCTTCTTCTGGCTACACCTTC. It yields the protein CASSNDRIPSSGYTF.

This clone was observed a few times. The chain links TRBV27 to TRBJ1-6, with no clear D. This CDR3 region has 14 residues. Germline CDR1 MNHEY, CDR2 SMNVEV (reference sequence). The ends were cut back, 6 bases at V and 8 bases at J, with 14 bases in the middle. The DNA of the CDR3 is TGTGCCAGCAGCGTGTGGAGGATTGATTCACCCCTCCACTTT. This codes for CASSVWRIDSPLHF.

V gene TRBV15 combines with J gene TRBJ2-6; maybe TRBD2 (5 bases). CDR1 is LNHNV, CDR2 YYDKDF, per germline (reference sequence). This CDR3 contains 18 residues. Trimming pared 0 bases from V and 2 bases from J, leaving 14 bases between. CDR3 residues: CATSRDRGLSTGANVLTF. CDR3 in DNA: TGTGCCACCAGCAGAGATCGGGGTTTGAGTACTGGGGCCAACGTCCTGACTTTC.

The rearrangement joins TRBV7-6 to TRBJ1-2; 7 nucleotides match TRBD1. With 1 base clipped from V and 3 bases from J, the junction kept 5 bases outside the gene matches. This CDR3 contains 15 residues. From germline, CDR1 is SGHVS and CDR2 FNYEAQ. Here the CDR3 DNA reads TGTGCCAGCAGCTTAGAGGCAGGGGGTGACTATGGCTACACCTTC. It is translated as CASSLEAGGDYGYTF.

The chain has TRBV18 and TRBJ2-7, with 9 nucleotides matching TRBD1. CDR3 length: 17 amino acids. CDR1 is KGHSH and CDR2 is LQKENI in the germline V gene. Unmatched junction bases numbered 17, after V lost 0 bases and J lost 11 bases. CDR3 residues: CASSPPGSTGGVPREYF. As DNA, the CDR3 is TGTGCCAGCTCACCACCAGGGTCTACAGGGGGCGTTCCGCGTGAGTACTTC.

The table lists this clone with a count of one. V and J are TRBV11-2 and TRBJ2-1, with TRBD1 matching over 9 bases. CDR3 length equals 15 residues. V lost 4 bases and J lost 6; bases outside the gene matches: 7. Germline V lookup: CDR1 SGHAT, CDR2 FQNNGV. The CDR3 DNA is TGTGCCAGCAGCTATTATGGGGACAGGGTCAATGAGCAGTTCTTC. Protein: CASSYYGDRVNEQFF.

This clone was counted only a few times. The V call is TRBV19, the J call TRBJ2-1; TRBD2 matches 9 bases. The CDR3 runs to 13 residues. The V gene's germline CDR1 is LNHDA and CDR2 SQIVND (reference sequence). V was clipped by 7 bases and J by 7 bases; unmatched bases: 5. CDR3 residues: CASNNLAGNEQFF. As DNA, the CDR3 is TGTGCCAGTAACAATCTAGCGGGGAATGAGCAGTTCTTC. Looking up the rest from reference TRBV19 and TRBJ2-1 gives the full variable domain: DGGITQSPKYLFRKEGQNVTLSCEQNLNHDAMYWYRQDPGQGLRLIYYSQIVNDFQKGDIAEGYSVSREKKESFPLTVTSAQKNPTAFYLCASNNLAGNEQFFGPGTRLTVL.

The rearrangement links TRBV5-1 to TRBJ2-7; D possibly corresponds to TRBD1 (6 bases). The CDR3 loop spans 15 amino acids. Deletions cut 5 bases from V and 4 bases from J, with 19 bases between. The germline V gene has CDR1 SGHRS and CDR2 YFSETQ. DNA for the CDR3: TGCGCCAGCAGGCCGCGATCCGGGACATTATACGAGCAGTACTTC. This codes for CASRPRSGTLYEQYF.

The chain combines TRBV4-1 with TRBJ1-1; 8 bases map to TRBD1. The germline V gene encodes CDR1 MGHRA and CDR2 YSYEKL. The trim removed 2 bases at V and 1 base at J, leaving 6 bases unmatched. The CDR3 sequence is 16 residues long. The CDR3 protein is CASSQLGQGGNTEAFF. For the CDR3, the DNA is TGCGCCAGCAGCCAACTAGGACAGGGAGGGAACACTGAAGCTTTCTTT.

The V gene is TRBV30, the J gene TRBJ2-7; 11 bases line up with TRBD1. With 4 bases clipped from V and 6 bases from J, the junction kept 5 bases outside the gene matches. The CDR3 runs 13 residues. Germline CDR1 and CDR2: GTSNPN and SVGIG (reference sequence). CDR3 in DNA: TGTGCCTGGACTAGGACAGGGGGCCCCGAGCAGTACTTC. Its translation: CAWTRTGGPEQYF.

The rearrangement uses TRBV6-5 and TRBJ2-6; D gene unclear. The CDR3 contains 15 residues. V was cut by 2 bases and J by 2 bases, with 7 bases left in between. From germline, CDR1 is MNHEY and CDR2 SVGAGI. This CDR3 reads CASSYVPAGANVLTF. The CDR3 DNA reads as TGTGCCAGCAGTTACGTTCCAGCTGGGGCCAACGTCCTGACTTTC.

This clone was seen only a few times. This chain links TRBV30 with TRBJ1-1, with D unresolved. The CDR3 length is 13 residues. Germline CDR1 reads GTSNPN; CDR2 reads SVGIG (reference sequence). CDR3 sequence (DNA): TGTGCTGTGGACTCTGTCATGAACACTGAAGCTTTCTTT. It encodes CAVDSVMNTEAFF.

This clone was observed a few times. This sequence joins TRBV28 and TRBJ2-6; 10 positions match TRBD2. J gave up 3 bases and V 7 bases, and 6 bases lay outside the gene matches. CDR1 MDHEN and CDR2 SYDVKM come from the germline V gene. The CDR3 totals 16 residues. Written as DNA, the CDR3 is TGTGCCAGCATGAGCGGGGGGGCCGGTGGGGCCAACGTCCTGACTTTC. Amino acids: CASMSGGAGGANVLTF. Based on the CDR3 plus reference TRBV28 and TRBJ2-6, the full variable domain is DVKVTQSSRYLVKRTGEKVFLECVQDMDHENMFWYRQDPGLGLRLIYFSYDVKMKEKGDIPEGYSVSREKKERFSLILESASTNQTSMYLCASMSGGAGGANVLTFGAGSRLTVL.